The 13 T cell receptor beta chains presented below share a single source sample, sequenced in a study of T-cell memory formation after mild COVID-19. Each CDR3 protein is one row after TCRdb ran MiXCR on the 5' RACE reads. In the table there are some 250,000 distinct CDR3 sequences, over 15% of which are singletons. Source material: PBMCs or a T cell subset sorted from them (not recorded which). Receptors originate from a man in his late teens or twenties who had mild COVID-19 (a few samples of this study predate the infection). Cell type and time point are not known.

In this sample, this clonotype turned up a few times. This chain connects TRBV5-1 to TRBJ1-4; tentatively, D is TRBD1 (6 bases). From germline, CDR1 is SGHRS and CDR2 YFSETQ. This CDR3 spans 17 amino acids. The V and J ends lost 6 bases and 3 bases respectively, with 21 bases between them. The CDR3 protein is CASTLGPGAGANEKLFF. For the CDR3, the DNA is TGCGCCAGCACTCTCGGCCCGGGGGCGGGAGCTAATGAAAAACTGTTTTTT.

The gene calls are TRBV2 and TRBJ2-7; 9 bases are a match to TRBD1. V lost 2 bases and J lost 5; bases outside the gene matches: 4. There are 14 residues in the CDR3. Germline V gives CDR1 SNHLY, CDR2 FYNNEI. CDR3 in amino acids: CASSETGQGHEQYF. The CDR3 coding sequence is TGTGCCAGCAGTGAAACGGGACAGGGACACGAGCAGTACTTC.

This clonotype was recorded once. The V and J genes are TRBV20-1 and TRBJ2-7; D could derive from TRBD1 or TRBD2 (6 bases each). CDR1 is DFQATT, CDR2 SNEGSKA, per germline (reference sequence). V shed 5 bases and J shed 4 bases, with 18 bases lying between them. The CDR3 is 14 residues long. The CDR3 nucleotides are TGCAGTGCTGAGGGGGGAGCGCAGAGTTACGAGCAGTACTTC. Its protein is CSAEGGAQSYEQYF.

V usage is TRBV18 and J usage is TRBJ1-2; TRBD1 matches at 8 bases. After removal of 2 bases from V and 5 bases from J, the junction contained 7 bases not matched to a gene. CDR3 size: 15 residues. Germline V CDR1 and CDR2: KGHSH, LQKENI. The CDR3 spells CASSPAPTGVYGYTF. CDR3 DNA sequence: TGTGCCAGCTCACCAGCGCCGACAGGGGTATATGGCTACACCTTC.

This clonotype was counted a few times. The CDR3 DNA reads TGCAGTGCCGAGTGGGGGTACGAGCAGTACTTC. Translating gives CSAEWGYEQYF. V usage is TRBV20-1 and J usage is TRBJ2-7; either TRBD1 or TRBD2 may fit D (5 bases each). The CDR3 is 11 residues long. From germline, CDR1 is DFQATT and CDR2 SNEGSKA (reference sequence). V gave up 6 bases and J gave up 4 bases, with 10 bases separating them.

This clonotype came up many times. The V call is TRBV7-2, the J call TRBJ1-1, with unresolved D. The CDR3 runs to 13 residues. Germline V gene sequence: CDR1 SGHTA, CDR2 FQGNSA. V lost 3 bases to trimming and J lost 5 bases, with 10 bases between them. CDR3 residues: CASSFYGGTEAFF. CDR3 nucleotide sequence: TGTGCCAGCAGCTTTTACGGAGGTACTGAAGCTTTCTTT.

A few counts support this clonotype. The chain carries TRBV20-1 and TRBJ2-1; 10 bases match TRBD2. Germline V gene lookup returns CDR1 DFQATT and CDR2 SNEGSKA (reference sequence). V shed 3 bases, J shed 4 bases, and the junction held 6 bases outside the gene matches. This CDR3 is 15 amino acids long. CDR3 in amino acids: CSARRGTSAYNEQFF. Written as DNA, the CDR3 is TGCAGTGCTAGGAGAGGGACTAGCGCATACAATGAGCAGTTCTTC.

The J gene is TRBJ1-2, the V gene TRBV29-1; no definite D call. The CDR3 extends over 13 amino acids. Germline lookup yields CDR1 SQVTM and CDR2 ANQGSEA. With 6 bases removed from V and 5 bases from J, the gap between germline ends came to 16 bases. CDR3 sequence reads: CSVALEAPYGYTF. As DNA, the CDR3 is TGCAGCGTCGCCCTGGAGGCACCATATGGCTACACCTTC.

The J gene is TRBJ2-1, the V gene TRBV19, with a tentative D call TRBD2 (5 bases). Germline V gene lookup returns CDR1 LNHDA and CDR2 SQIVND (reference sequence). The CDR3 runs 15 residues. Trimming removed 5 bases from V and 7 bases from J, with 18 bases in between. DNA for the CDR3: TGTGCCAGTAGTTTGTCCACCCGCGGGCTAAATGAGCAGTTCTTC. It is translated as CASSLSTRGLNEQFF.

This chain joins TRBV7-3 and TRBJ1-1, with D hard to call. Germline CDR1 is SGHTA and CDR2 is FQGTGA. Trimming stripped 2 bases from V and 4 bases from J, with 8 bases between. CDR3 size: 13 residues. CDR3 loop: CASSLAGITEAFF. CDR3 sequence (DNA): TGTGCCAGCAGCTTAGCGGGGATCACTGAAGCTTTCTTT.

V gene TRBV7-2 combines with J gene TRBJ2-7; 9 positions match TRBD2. With V trimmed by 5 bases and J by 6 bases, 5 bases remained unmatched. This CDR3 contains 13 residues. Germline V gene sequence: CDR1 SGHTA, CDR2 FQGNSA. DNA for the CDR3: TGTGCCAGCAGCCGCGGGGGGGCACTCGAGCAGTACTTC. Its translation: CASSRGGALEQYF. Full variable domain (outside the CDR3, taken from reference TRBV7-2 and TRBJ2-7): GAGVSQSPSNKVTEKGKDVELRCDPISGHTALYWYRQSLGQGLEFLIYFQGNSAPDKSGLPSDRFSAERTGGSVSTLTIQRTQQEDSAVYLCASSRGGALEQYFGPGTRLTVT.

This clonotype occurred many times. The CDR3 region is CASSSKGGGYGYTF. The CDR3, as DNA: TGTGCCAGCAGTTCCAAGGGGGGTGGCTATGGCTACACCTTC. This chain joins TRBV27 and TRBJ1-2; maybe TRBD1 (6 bases). Germline assignment: CDR1 MNHEY and CDR2 SMNVEV (reference sequence). CDR3 length equals 14 residues. Trimming cost V 4 bases and J 4 bases, with 13 bases left between them.

This clonotype was picked up many times. The chain employs TRBV7-8 and TRBJ2-1; D unresolved. Trimming removed 4 bases from V and 7 bases from J, with 11 bases in between. The germline gives CDR1 SGHVS, CDR2 FQNEAQ. The CDR3 contains 13 residues. The CDR3 loop reads CASSYTNGNEQFF. DNA for the CDR3: TGTGCCAGCAGCTACACCAATGGGAATGAGCAGTTCTTC.